This passage covers 21 T cell receptor beta chains from one sample sequenced in a study of OX40 agonist ivuxolimab in advanced cancers. This table comes from immunoSEQ multiplex PCR, and its TCRdb copy is limited to in-frame clones, with some not included. Of tens of thousands of clones listed, about nine tenths are singletons. The sequencing here drew on CD4+ or CD8+ T cells sorted from blood, taken in a trial of the OX40 agonist ivuxolimab. The receptors were gathered from an adult with an advanced solid tumor such as melanoma, head and neck, liver or kidney cancer.

The chain has TRBV4-2 and TRBJ1-4, with D maybe TRBD1 (5 bases). The germline gives CDR1 LGHNA, CDR2 YNFKEQ. V was cut by 1 base and J by 4 bases, with 7 bases left in between. The CDR3 sequence is 14 residues long. The CDR3, as DNA: TGTGCCAGCAGCCAAGTGGGGGGTAATGAAAAACTGTTTTTT. Translating gives CASSQVGGNEKLFF.

Comment on this clone: This CDR3 is also generated by other DNA sequences in the sample. The chain is built from TRBV15 and TRBJ2-7; D not resolved. Germline assignment: CDR1 LNHNV and CDR2 YYDKDF (reference sequence). This CDR3 is 12 amino acids long. V lost 0 bases and J lost 3, with 3 bases in between. The CDR3 DNA sequence: TGTGCCACCAGCAGAGACCGCTACGAGCAGTACTTC. As protein: CATSRDRYEQYF.

CDR3: CASSLGAPGANVLTF. The CDR3 nucleotides are TGTGCCAGCAGCTTGGGAGCGCCTGGGGCCAACGTCCTGACTTTC. The chain uses TRBV5-4 and TRBJ2-6, with no clear D. The CDR3 length is 15 residues. The ends were cut back, 0 bases at V and 2 bases at J, with 6 bases in the middle. Per the germline V gene, CDR1 is SGHNT and CDR2 is YYREEE (reference sequence).

This rearrangement joins TRBV7-2 to TRBJ1-2; D perhaps matches TRBD1 (6 bases). The CDR3 contains 15 residues. Trimming removed 0 bases from V and 4 bases from J, with 12 bases in between. Germline V lookup: CDR1 SGHTA, CDR2 FQGNSA. For the CDR3, the DNA is TGTGCCAGCAGCTTAGCTGGCAGGGGTTCCTATGGCTACACCTTC. Protein product: CASSLAGRGSYGYTF. The full variable domain, its missing parts supplied by reference TRBV7-2 and TRBJ1-2, is GAGVSQSPSNKVTEKGKDVELRCDPISGHTALYWYRQSLGQGLEFLIYFQGNSAPDKSGLPSDRFSAERTGGSVSTLTIQRTQQEDSAVYLCASSLAGRGSYGYTFGSGTRLTVV.

The V gene is TRBV7-8, the J gene TRBJ2-7; tentative D call: TRBD2 (5 bases). CDR3 length equals 14 residues. The V gene's germline CDR1 is SGHVS and CDR2 FQNEAQ. V lost 4 bases to trimming and J lost 5 bases, with 15 bases between them. CDR3 nucleotide sequence: TGTGCCAGCAGCTATGGACTCGGGTCTAACGAGCAGTACTTC. Protein: CASSYGLGSNEQYF.

This clone appeared a single time. The gene calls are TRBV29-1 and TRBJ2-6; 7 nucleotides agree with TRBD2. Germline V gene data show CDR1 as SQVTM and CDR2 as ANQGSEA. J gave up 0 bases and V 5 bases, and 10 bases lay outside the gene matches. The CDR3 extends over 17 amino acids. The CDR3 nucleotides are TGCAGCGTTCAAGCCGGGACTACAAACTCTGGGGCCAACGTCCTGACTTTC. Its protein product is CSVQAGTTNSGANVLTF.

The V call is TRBV10-3, the J call TRBJ2-1; 10 bases map to TRBD2. This CDR3 is built from 15 residues. V lost 2 bases and J lost 4; bases outside the gene matches: 2. The germline V gene has CDR1 ENHRY and CDR2 SYGVKD. The chain's CDR3 is CAISETSGTYNEQFF. CDR3 in DNA: TGTGCCATCAGTGAGACTAGCGGGACATACAATGAGCAGTTCTTC.

V usage is TRBV19 and J usage is TRBJ2-5; 11 positions agree with TRBD1. The CDR3 runs to 14 residues. Germline V gene lookup returns CDR1 LNHDA and CDR2 SQIVND (reference sequence). Trimming cost V 3 bases and J 6 bases; bases outside gene matches: 3. Here the CDR3 DNA reads TGTGCCAGTAGTATTGGGACAGGGGGGAAGACCCAGTACTTC. It is translated as CASSIGTGGKTQYF.

The chain recombines TRBV5-1 with TRBJ2-3; D may be TRBD1 (7 bases). The CDR3 loop spans 14 amino acids. Trimming took off 4 bases at V and 2 bases at J, with 11 bases between the two ends. Germline CDR1 SGHRS, CDR2 YFSETQ. CDR3 residues: CASSQGGPTDTQYF. Written as DNA, the CDR3 is TGCGCCAGCAGCCAGGGGGGACCCACAGATACGCAGTATTTT.

V and J are TRBV5-1 and TRBJ2-7; no definite D call. V shed 3 bases and J shed 3 bases, with 7 bases lying between them. Germline V lookup: CDR1 SGHRS, CDR2 YFSETQ. The CDR3 totals 12 residues. Written as DNA, the CDR3 is TGCGCCAGCAGCTACTCTAGCTACGAGCAGTACTTC. Amino acids: CASSYSSYEQYF.

The chain employs TRBV2 and TRBJ2-2, with a possible D match to TRBD1 (6 bases). Germline CDR1 is SNHLY and CDR2 is FYNNEI. CDR3 length: 15 amino acids. The V end lost 8 bases, the J end lost 4 bases, and 17 bases lay between the germline ends. The CDR3 protein is CASGERGLGTGELFF. The CDR3 bases are TGTGCCAGCGGGGAAAGGGGGTTAGGCACCGGGGAGCTGTTTTTT.

The genes are TRBV30 and TRBJ2-1, with no clear D. Deletions cut 0 bases from V and 3 bases from J, with 15 bases between. In germline, CDR1 is GTSNPN, CDR2 SVGIG (reference sequence). CDR3 size: 16 residues. CDR3: CAWSVPQGSVYNEQFF. The CDR3 DNA reads as TGTGCCTGGAGTGTACCCCAAGGATCAGTCTACAATGAGCAGTTCTTC.

This clone was counted only a few times. The chain carries TRBV5-4 and TRBJ1-6; D ambiguous. Germline CDR1 reads SGHNT; CDR2 reads YYREEE (reference sequence). V lost 0 bases to trimming and J lost 9 bases, with 7 bases between them. The length of the CDR3 is 13 residues. For the CDR3, the DNA is TGTGCCAGCAGCTTGGACAGTCTTTCACCCCTCCACTTT. This codes for CASSLDSLSPLHF.

This clone was recorded only once. The V gene is TRBV11-3, the J gene TRBJ2-2, with 9 positions matching TRBD1. Per germline, CDR1 SGHNT and CDR2 YENEEA. The CDR3 runs 16 residues. Trimming at V came to 5 bases and at J to 5 bases, leaving 9 bases not matched to a gene. In DNA, the CDR3 is TGTGCCAGCAGCCTTTCCGGGACAGGGTCTACCGGGGAGCTGTTTTTT. Translated: CASSLSGTGSTGELFF.

The chain employs TRBV5-1 and TRBJ2-5, with a tentative D call TRBD1 (6 bases). V was pared by 3 bases and J by 5 bases, with 17 bases between. From germline, CDR1 is SGHRS and CDR2 YFSETQ. The CDR3 loop spans 15 amino acids. CDR3 in DNA: TGCGCCAGCAGCTCCAACCCCATCACAGGGGAGACCCAGTACTTC. Translating gives CASSSNPITGETQYF. The full variable domain, with the rest looked up from reference TRBV5-1 and TRBJ2-5, is KAGVTQTPRYLIKTRGQQVTLSCSPISGHRSVSWYQQTPGQGLQFLFEYFSETQRNKGNFPGRFSGRQFSNSRSEMNVSTLELGDSALYLCASSSNPITGETQYFGPGTRLLVL.

V usage is TRBV7-9 and J usage is TRBJ2-7; D perhaps matches TRBD2 (6 bases). Trimming left V 7 bases short and J 2 bases short, with 18 bases between. The CDR3 contains 15 residues. Germline CDR1 SEHNR, CDR2 FQNEAQ (reference sequence). CDR3 in amino acids: CASTPSERATYEQYF. Here the CDR3 DNA reads TGTGCCAGCACCCCGAGCGAGCGGGCAACCTACGAGCAGTACTTC.

A single count supports this clone. The CDR3 region has the DNA TGTGCCAGCAGCTTCCAGGGCTCTGGAAACACCATATATTTT. Its translation: CASSFQGSGNTIYF. The rearrangement links TRBV5-4 to TRBJ1-3; TRBD1 is a possible D gene (5 bases). The CDR3 has 14 amino acids. V lost 2 bases and J lost 0, with 6 bases in between. The germline CDR1 and CDR2 sequences are SGHNT and YYREEE (reference sequence).

The gene calls are TRBV11-2 and TRBJ2-7; possibly TRBD1 for D (6 bases). CDR1 is SGHAT, CDR2 FQNNGV, per germline. Between the trimmed V and J ends, which lost 3 bases and 3 bases, there was a span of 12 bases. The CDR3 loop spans 14 amino acids. CDR3 nucleotide sequence: TGTGCCAGCAGCTTTGAGAGGGGGAACTACGAGCAGTACTTC. Encoded protein: CASSFERGNYEQYF.

The chain recombines TRBV5-1 with TRBJ1-1; no firm D call. Germline values: CDR1 SGHRS, CDR2 YFSETQ. The CDR3 runs to 14 residues. The V end was cut by 0 bases, the J end by 3 bases, with 9 bases between. The CDR3 protein is CASSLDRGYTEAFF. The CDR3 DNA reads as TGCGCCAGCAGCTTGGACAGAGGGTACACTGAAGCTTTCTTT.

The V call is TRBV7-9, the J call TRBJ1-6, with a possible D match to TRBD1 (6 bases). From germline, CDR1 is SEHNR and CDR2 FQNEAQ (reference sequence). Deletions cut 4 bases from V and 5 bases from J, with 15 bases between. This CDR3 has 16 residues. The CDR3 protein is CASSSASGADNSPLHF. The DNA of the CDR3 is TGTGCCAGCAGCTCCGCGTCAGGGGCGGATAATTCACCCCTCCACTTT.

CDR3 coding DNA: TGCGCCAGCAGCCAAGAAGGTTGGAACACTGAAGCTTTCTTT. Translation gives CASSQEGWNTEAFF. The chain combines TRBV4-1 with TRBJ1-1; D call uncertain. The V end lost 0 bases, the J end lost 1 base, and 6 bases lay between the germline ends. This CDR3 is built from 14 residues. The germline gives CDR1 MGHRA, CDR2 YSYEKL.